A few counts support the clone carrying this T cell receptor beta chain. Its target is unknown. Looked up from germline, CDR1 is PRHDT and CDR2 is FYEKMQ (reference sequence). The germline V and J ends were trimmed by 4 bases and 0 bases, with 9 bases remaining between them. The CDR3 is made up of 14 amino acids. The entry originates in a study of shared clonotypes between healthy human individuals. Study-wide results and limits: Shared clonotypes: 4.5% to 6% naive CD4, roughly 4% naive CD8, less than 2.5% memory CD4, about 0.41% memory CD8.

Naive-designated CD8 cells lacked CD45RO, were positively enriched for CCR7, and omitted terminally differentiated effector memory CD45RA+ cells. Genomic DNA of each subset was evenly split across several immunoSEQ plates. Assay used: immunoSEQ multiplex PCR; TCRdb lists only in-frame clones, some missing. The sample includes about 2,100,000 clones, about 92% of them seen just once. Sequenced input: naive CD8+ T cells from PBMCs. This clonotype was sampled from a man aged 18 to 35 in good health. Some clones in this sample may be carry-over from other donors' samples. The gene calls are TRBV13 and TRBJ1-1, with unresolved D. As DNA, the CDR3 is TGTGCCAGCAGCTCCCGACACCTGAACACTGAAGCTTTCTTT. It yields the protein CASSSRHLNTEAFF.